A single TCR beta chain is shown here with its context. Its antigen is as yet unknown. This specimen belongs to a study of OX40 agonist ivuxolimab in advanced cancers. Study overall: Ivuxolimab, an antibody that agonizes OX40 (CD134), was administered to the patients.

TCRdb's copy holds only in-frame clones and misses some; the assay was immunoSEQ multiplex PCR. The data show about 46,000 clones, approximately 89% seen once. Study results and limitations: Partial responders at 0.1-3.0 mg/kg had among the lowest clonal expansion.

V lost 0 bases, J lost 10 bases, and 12 bases stayed unmatched. Germline assignment: CDR1 MRHNA and CDR2 SNTAGT. This CDR3 comprises 16 residues. This receptor was taken from an adult with an advanced solid tumor such as melanoma, head and neck, liver or kidney cancer. The rearrangement uses TRBV6-4 and TRBJ2-1, with 7 bases lining up with TRBD2. Sequences were derived from CD4+ or CD8+ T cells sorted from blood, sampled in a trial of the OX40 agonist ivuxolimab. CDR3: CASSDSTAGASAEQFF. The CDR3 DNA reads as TGTGCCAGCAGTGACTCGACGGCGGGAGCATCGGCGGAGCAGTTCTTC.